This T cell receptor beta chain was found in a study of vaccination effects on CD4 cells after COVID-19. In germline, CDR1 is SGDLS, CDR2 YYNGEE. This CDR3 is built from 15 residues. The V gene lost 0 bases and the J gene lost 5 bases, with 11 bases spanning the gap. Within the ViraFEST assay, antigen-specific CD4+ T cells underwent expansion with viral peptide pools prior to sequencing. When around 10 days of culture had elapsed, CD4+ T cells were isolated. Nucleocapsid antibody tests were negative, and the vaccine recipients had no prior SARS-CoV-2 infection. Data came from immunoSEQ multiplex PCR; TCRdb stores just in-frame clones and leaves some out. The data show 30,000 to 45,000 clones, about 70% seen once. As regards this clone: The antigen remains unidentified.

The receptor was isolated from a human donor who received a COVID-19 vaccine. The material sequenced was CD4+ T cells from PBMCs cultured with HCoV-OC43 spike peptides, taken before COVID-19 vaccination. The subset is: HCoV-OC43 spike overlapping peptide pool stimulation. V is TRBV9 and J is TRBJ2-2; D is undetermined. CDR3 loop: CASSVDPLGTGELFF. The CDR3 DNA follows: TGTGCCAGCAGCGTAGATCCTCTTGGTACCGGGGAGCTGTTTTTT.